A single sample gave rise to the 14 T cell receptor beta chains below, sequenced in a study of response to subunit inactivated influenza vaccine. TCRdb recomputed calls from the RT-PCR reads with MiXCR, one row per CDR3 protein. In the table there are roughly 570,000 distinct CDR3 sequences, less than 15% of which are singletons. Sequenced material: PBMCs from blood, taken about 11 days after vaccination. The receptors derive from a man between 45 and 60 years old who received an inactivated influenza vaccine.

This sequence joins TRBV28 and TRBJ2-3, with D perhaps assigned TRBD1 or TRBD2 (5 bases each). Germline V gene sequence: CDR1 MDHEN, CDR2 SYDVKM. Deletions cut 6 bases from V and 5 bases from J, with 21 bases between. There are 16 residues in the CDR3. Here the CDR3 reads CASRKWGPPAGDTQYF. The DNA of the CDR3 is TGTGCCAGCAGAAAATGGGGACCCCCCGCGGGAGATACGCAGTATTTT.

The chain is built from TRBV6-4 and TRBJ2-3, with 7 positions matching TRBD2. The CDR3 contains 14 residues. The germline CDR1 and CDR2 sequences are MRHNA and SNTAGT. V shed 5 bases, J shed 9 bases, and the junction held 11 bases outside the gene matches. The CDR3 loop is CASSTDMWGGTQYF. The CDR3 DNA is TGTGCCAGCAGTACCGACATGTGGGGAGGGACGCAGTATTTT.

CDR3 sequence reads: CAWSVDRNTEAFF. The DNA for the CDR3 is TGTGCCTGGAGTGTCGACAGGAACACTGAAGCTTTCTTT. This rearrangement joins TRBV30 to TRBJ1-1; possibly TRBD1 for D (5 bases). V was trimmed by 0 bases and J by 1 base, leaving 6 bases between them. CDR3 length: 13 residues. Germline CDR1 reads GTSNPN; CDR2 reads SVGIG (reference sequence).

This clonotype was counted only a few times. The chain has TRBV7-2 and TRBJ1-6; no firm D call. Trimming removed 5 bases from V and 7 bases from J, with 9 bases in between. This CDR3 has 13 amino acids. CDR1 and CDR2 (germline): SGHTA, FQGNSA. The chain's CDR3 is CASSPQQNSPLHF. The CDR3 DNA follows: TGTGCCAGCAGCCCACAACAGAATTCACCCCTCCACTTT.

The rearrangement joins TRBV11-2 to TRBJ2-3, with no clear D. The V end was cut by 0 bases, the J end by 6 bases, with 7 bases between. CDR1 SGHAT and CDR2 FQNNGV come from the germline V gene. This CDR3 has 13 residues. CDR3 residues: CASSLDPRDTQYF. The CDR3 DNA reads TGTGCCAGCAGCTTAGATCCCCGGGATACGCAGTATTTT.

This clonotype was recorded many times. This sequence joins TRBV20-1 and TRBJ1-2; no clear D. Germline CDR1 is DFQATT and CDR2 is SNEGSKA (reference sequence). The CDR3 totals 12 residues. Trimming removed 3 bases from V and 8 bases from J, with 13 bases in between. The CDR3 sequence: CSASGGFGGYTF. The CDR3 nucleotides read TGCAGTGCTAGTGGTGGGTTTGGAGGCTACACCTTC.

This clonotype was counted a few times. J is TRBJ2-3 and V is TRBV10-3, with D tentatively TRBD2 (7 bases). Germline loops: CDR1 ENHRY, CDR2 SYGVKD. This CDR3 is 14 amino acids long. Deletions cut 10 bases from V and 5 bases from J, with 19 bases between. The CDR3 region is CATLEGGLKDTQYF. The CDR3, as DNA: TGTGCCACCCTGGAGGGGGGGTTAAAAGATACGCAGTATTTT.

The rearrangement joins TRBV29-1 to TRBJ2-1, with 14 nucleotides matching TRBD2. CDR1 and CDR2 (germline): SQVTM, ANQGSEA. The CDR3 is 15 residues long. J lost 4 bases, V lost 6 bases, and 5 bases had no gene match. The CDR3 region has the DNA TGCAGCGTCGCCGGGACTAGCGGGGGATACAATGAGCAGTTCTTC. As protein: CSVAGTSGGYNEQFF.

The chain couples TRBV5-1 to TRBJ2-1, with D possibly being TRBD1 (6 bases). Germline V gives CDR1 SGHRS, CDR2 YFSETQ. The CDR3 extends over 15 amino acids. Deletions cut 0 bases from V and 9 bases from J, with 16 bases between. In DNA, the CDR3 is TGCGCCAGCAGCTTGGCTATACAGGGCAGCCGTGAGCAGTTCTTC. This translates into CASSLAIQGSREQFF.

This clonotype has more than one count but fewer than ten. The chain has TRBV20-1 and TRBJ2-1; 14 nucleotides line up with TRBD2. Losses at the gene ends were 6 bases for V and 7 bases for J; bases not matched to a gene: 11. This CDR3 has 16 residues. Germline CDR1 reads DFQATT; CDR2 reads SNEGSKA (reference sequence). The CDR3, as DNA: TGCAGTGCCACGCCGGGACTAGCGGGAGTTATGAATGAGCAGTTCTTC. The encoded protein is CSATPGLAGVMNEQFF.

The J gene is TRBJ2-7, the V gene TRBV3-1, with TRBD2 identical over 10 bases. CDR3 length equals 15 residues. With 2 bases clipped from V and 1 base from J, the junction kept 2 bases outside the gene matches. Germline V gene data show CDR1 as LGHDT and CDR2 as YNNKEL (reference sequence). DNA of the CDR3: TGTGCCAGCAGCCAAACTAGCGGGGAGTCCTACGAGCAGTACTTC. Protein: CASSQTSGESYEQYF.

The rearrangement links TRBV7-8 to TRBJ2-1; 10 bases map to TRBD2. The V segment lost 0 bases and the J segment 4 bases; nucleotides outside the gene matches: 3. This CDR3 has 16 amino acids. Germline V gene sequence: CDR1 SGHVS, CDR2 FQNEAQ. The CDR3 DNA reads TGTGCCAGCAGCTTAGCGGTAGCGGGAGGTTACAATGAGCAGTTCTTC. The encoded protein is CASSLAVAGGYNEQFF.

The chain carries TRBV20-1 and TRBJ1-5; D call uncertain. The germline CDR1 and CDR2 sequences are DFQATT and SNEGSKA (reference sequence). Trimming stripped 4 bases from V and 1 base from J, with 17 bases between. The CDR3 is 16 amino acids. CDR3 DNA sequence: TGCAGTGCTATCAAGGGCCTAGGACCCAGCAATCAGCCCCAGCATTTT. It specifies CSAIKGLGPSNQPQHF.

In this sample, this clonotype turned up a few times. The gene calls are TRBV4-3 and TRBJ2-7; TRBD1 aligns across 7 bases. Germline V CDR1 and CDR2: LGHNA, YSLEER. With 1 base clipped from V and 2 bases from J, the junction kept 14 bases outside the gene matches. CDR3 length equals 18 residues. The CDR3, as DNA: TGCGCCAGCAGCCAAGGACTTAGTATGACAGGGAAAACCTACGAGCAGTACTTC. Translating gives CASSQGLSMTGKTYEQYF.